The rows below give T cell receptor beta chains drawn from one sample of a study of cytomegalovirus exposure and HLA in healthy donors. Generated by immunoSEQ multiplex PCR, the TCRdb table keeps only in-frame clones and is missing some. Altogether around 130,000 clones are present, around 81% being singletons, with the ten largest covering roughly 2.2%. The sample was PBMCs. These receptor sequences come from a woman aged 40 to 49 in good health and CMV-seronegative. The CDR3 runs from the conserved cysteine through the conserved F or W. D genes are given only for firm matches. Size is stated for part of the rows, as once, few or many counts, or as a class when the clone is expanded.

>NA|TRBJ1-2|NA|TRBV6-6
CASSWDNNYGYTF
TGTGCCAGCAGTTGGGACAATAACTATGGCTACACCTTC
>NA|TRBJ1-1|TRBD1|TRBV7-9
CSSSGGTGLVGTEAFF
TGTTCCAGCAGCGGGGGGACAGGGCTAGTTGGCACTGAAGCTTTCTTT
>NA|TRBJ2-7|TRBD2|TRBV10-2
CASSASGGSYEQYF
TGCGCCAGCAGTGCTAGCGGGGGGTCCTACGAGCAGTACTTC
>NA|TRBJ1-3|NA|TRBV2
CASSYSGNTIYF
TGTGCCAGCAGTTACTCTGGAAACACCATATATTTT
>NA|TRBJ2-6|NA|TRBV9
CASSVVSGAGANVLTF
TGTGCCAGCAGCGTTGTATCAGGGGCTGGGGCCAACGTCCTGACTTTC
>once|TRBJ1-1|NA|TRBV2
CASSLQGVMNTEAFF
TGTGCCAGCAGTTTACAGGGAGTCATGAACACTGAAGCTTTCTTT
>NA|TRBJ2-2|NA|TRBV7-2
CASSVIGGANTGELFF
TGTGCCAGCAGCGTAATAGGGGGGGCGAACACCGGGGAGCTGTTTTTT
>NA|TRBJ2-7|TRBD1|TRBV6-1
CASSEPGQVRHEQYF
TGTGCCAGCAGTGAGCCGGGACAGGTTAGGCACGAGCAGTACTTC
>NA|TRBJ2-5|NA|TRBV13
CASSLGHLGEETQYF
TGTGCCAGCAGCTTAGGCCATCTAGGAGAAGAGACCCAGTACTTC
>NA|TRBJ1-1|TRBD1|TRBV7-2
CASSSTGGRTEAFF
TGTGCCAGCAGCTCGACAGGGGGACGGACTGAAGCTTTCTTT